The 31 T cell receptor beta chains below were found in one sample sequenced in a study of response to subunit inactivated influenza vaccine. TCRdb re-analysed the RT-PCR reads in MiXCR, keeping a single row per CDR3 protein. This sample has under 550,000 distinct CDR3 sequences, with under 8.5% found just once. This specimen consisted of PBMCs from blood, obtained roughly 24 months after vaccination. The receptors here all came from a man between 50 and 70 years old who received an inactivated influenza vaccine.

This clonotype was detected a few times. The chain joins TRBV12-3 or TRBV12-4 to TRBJ1-6; perhaps TRBD1 as D (6 bases). The V end lost 1 base, the J end lost 9 bases, and 10 bases lay between the germline ends. This CDR3 spans 14 amino acids. CDR3 residues: CASSLGTVASPLHF. CDR3 sequence (DNA): TGTGCCAGCAGTTTAGGGACAGTGGCTTCACCCCTCCACTTT.

This clonotype was seen only a few times. This rearrangement joins TRBV30 to TRBJ2-7; 9 bases fit TRBD1. This CDR3 spans 14 amino acids. The J segment lost 5 bases and the V segment lost 1 base, leaving 6 bases of the junction unmatched. The germline CDR1 and CDR2 sequences are GTSNPN and SVGIG (reference sequence). The CDR3 DNA sequence: TGTGCCTGGAGTGCGGGACAGGGTACCGACGAGCAGTACTTC. The encoded protein is CAWSAGQGTDEQYF.

This clonotype was seen ten or more times. V and J are TRBV12-3 or TRBV12-4 and TRBJ1-6; 10 nucleotides match TRBD1. This CDR3 comprises 14 residues. The junction had 1 base not matched to a gene; V was cut back by 5 bases and J by 6 bases. The CDR3 reads CASSGQGVNSPLHF. Here the CDR3 DNA reads TGTGCCAGCAGTGGACAGGGGGTTAATTCACCCCTCCACTTT.

There are many counts of this clonotype. V is TRBV4-2 and J is TRBJ2-7, with D possibly being TRBD1 (6 bases). From germline, CDR1 is LGHNA and CDR2 YNFKEQ. The V and J ends lost 2 bases and 5 bases respectively, with 16 bases between them. The CDR3 loop spans 15 amino acids. The CDR3 spells CASSQTLNRDHEQYF. DNA for the CDR3: TGTGCCAGCAGCCAAACATTGAACAGGGACCACGAGCAGTACTTC.

This clonotype has a handful of counts. The V call is TRBV10-3, the J call TRBJ2-1, with 8 bases fitting TRBD1. Germline CDR1 reads ENHRY; CDR2 reads SYGVKD. V lost 2 bases to trimming and J lost 6 bases; unmatched junction nucleotides: 6. The CDR3 is 15 residues long. The CDR3 nucleotides read TGTGCCATCAGTGAGCCCGGACAGGGTGGCAATGAGCAGTTCTTC. Its protein product is CAISEPGQGGNEQFF.

This clonotype occurred a few times. The chain joins TRBV6-2 or TRBV6-3 to TRBJ2-1; 7 positions agree with TRBD2. CDR3 size: 13 residues. After removal of 5 bases from V and 7 bases from J, the junction contained 5 bases not matched to a gene. Germline V lookup: CDR1 MNHEY, CDR2 SVGEGT. In nucleotides, the CDR3 is TGTGCCAGCAGTATCGACGGGAGGAATGAGCAGTTCTTC. Encoded protein: CASSIDGRNEQFF.

Comments on this clonotype: This clone may be a read error of a much larger clone one base away. The chain links TRBV20-1 to TRBJ2-3; 8 nucleotides agree with TRBD2. CDR1 and CDR2 (germline): DFQATT, SNEGSKA (reference sequence). The CDR3 is 15 amino acids. This CDR3 reads CSASDLAGGTDTRYF. For the CDR3, the DNA is TGCAGTGCTAGTGACCTAGCGGGTGGCACAGATACGCGGTATTTT.

This clonotype was counted between two and nine times. In DNA, the CDR3 is TGTGCCAGCAGACATAATACAGGGGCTGGGGCCAACGTCCTGACTTTC. This encodes CASRHNTGAGANVLTF. The V gene is TRBV2, the J gene TRBJ2-6; 7 nucleotides match TRBD1. This CDR3 spans 16 amino acids. Germline trimming cut 6 bases from V and 2 bases from J; bases unmatched to any gene: 7. Germline assignment: CDR1 SNHLY and CDR2 FYNNEI.

V gene TRBV12-3 or TRBV12-4 combines with J gene TRBJ1-5; TRBD1 is a possible D gene (5 bases). The CDR3 is 15 residues long. Between the trimmed V and J ends, which lost 2 bases and 3 bases, there was a span of 11 bases. CDR3 sequence (DNA): TGTGCCAGCAGTTTAACGACAGCCTACAATCAGCCCCAGCATTTT. Amino acids: CASSLTTAYNQPQHF.

This chain joins TRBV2 and TRBJ1-5, with 7 bases fitting TRBD1. This CDR3 spans 15 amino acids. V gave up 2 bases and J gave up 6 bases; unmatched junction bases: 7. CDR1 and CDR2 from the germline V gene are SNHLY and FYNNEI. The CDR3: CASSESGGPGQPQHF. The CDR3 nucleotides read TGTGCCAGCAGTGAATCAGGGGGTCCGGGTCAGCCCCAGCATTTT.

There are many counts of this clonotype. The V and J genes are TRBV28 and TRBJ1-2; D is unresolved. V lost 2 bases and J lost 8, with 15 bases in between. The CDR3 is 14 amino acids. Germline V lookup: CDR1 MDHEN, CDR2 SYDVKM. The CDR3 DNA is TGTGCCAGCAGTTTACCGGGTCTGAGAGAAGGCTACACCTTC. This translates into CASSLPGLREGYTF.

This clonotype appeared many times. This chain links TRBV7-8 with TRBJ2-5, with TRBD1 matching over 10 bases. The CDR3 contains 17 residues. Trimming at V came to 5 bases and at J to 1 base, leaving 10 bases not matched to a gene. CDR1 is SGHVS and CDR2 is FQNEAQ in the germline V gene. The CDR3 sequence: CASSPHPGQGGQETQYF. CDR3 in DNA: TGTGCCAGCAGCCCCCACCCCGGACAGGGGGGCCAAGAGACCCAGTACTTC.

The V gene is TRBV29-1, the J gene TRBJ2-7, with 9 bases fitting TRBD1. This CDR3 is built from 13 residues. Per germline, CDR1 SQVTM and CDR2 ANQGSEA. After removal of 6 bases from V and 7 bases from J, the junction contained 10 bases not matched to a gene. CDR3 sequence reads: CSVTGTGWEEQYF. Written as DNA, the CDR3 is TGCAGCGTGACCGGGACAGGGTGGGAGGAGCAGTACTTC.

As DNA, the CDR3 is TGTGCCATCAGTGAGTCCTTGGCGGGGGTGACCACCGGGGAGCTGTTTTTT. Amino acid sequence: CAISESLAGVTTGELFF. The V call is TRBV10-3, the J call TRBJ2-2, with 7 bases aligning to TRBD2. Germline CDR1 ENHRY, CDR2 SYGVKD. This CDR3 spans 17 amino acids. V lost 0 bases and J lost 4; bases outside the gene matches: 8.

In its sample, this clonotype was seen many times. The V call is TRBV9, the J call TRBJ2-2; D is undetermined. V gave up 2 bases and J gave up 5 bases, with 4 bases separating them. The CDR3 has 12 amino acids. Germline V lookup: CDR1 SGDLS, CDR2 YYNGEE. The CDR3 DNA follows: TGTGCCAGCAGCGTGGCGACCGGGGAGCTGTTTTTT. Encoded protein: CASSVATGELFF.

Remarks on this clonotype: Being one base from a much bigger clone, this may be a read error. This chain uses TRBV7-9 with TRBJ2-3; no firm D call. Per germline, CDR1 SEHNR and CDR2 FQNEAQ (reference sequence). V shed 5 bases and J shed 2 bases, with 11 bases lying between them. The CDR3 totals 14 residues. The DNA of the CDR3 is TGTGCCAGCAGCCTAACTCAGTACACAGATACGCAGTATTTT. It codes for CASSLTQYTDTQYF.

This clonotype was counted between two and nine times. This rearrangement joins TRBV12-3 or TRBV12-4 to TRBJ2-1, with 9 bases identical to TRBD2. This CDR3 has 14 amino acids. V dropped 4 bases and J dropped 7; count of bases not matched to a gene: 5. Here the CDR3 DNA reads TGTGCCAGCAGTTACGGGACTAGCCGTAATGAGCAGTTCTTC. It translates to CASSYGTSRNEQFF.

This chain uses TRBV5-1 with TRBJ1-5; D is unclear. This CDR3 is 13 amino acids long. The germline gives CDR1 SGHRS, CDR2 YFSETQ. V lost 4 bases and J lost 7, with 12 bases in between. CDR3 bases: TGCGCCAGCAGCCCAGAAGGTCGCCAGCCCCAGCATTTT. It encodes CASSPEGRQPQHF.

This clonotype was counted between two and nine times. Germline is not matched at one junction end, which may reflect a read error. The chain carries TRBV20-1 and TRBJ2-3; 12 nucleotides align to TRBD2. The CDR3 consists of 16 residues. Germline CDR1 and CDR2: DFQATT and SNEGSKA (reference sequence). The CDR3 DNA is TGCTGTGCCCCGAGTCCGACTAGCGGGAGACCGGATACGCAGTATTTT. Amino acids: CCAPSPTSGRPDTQYF.

This clonotype was picked up many times. This chain joins TRBV12-3 or TRBV12-4 and TRBJ2-7, with 9 bases lining up with TRBD2. With V trimmed by 6 bases and J by 0 bases, 6 bases remained unmatched. There are 15 residues in the CDR3. The CDR3 DNA is TGTGCCAGCAGCGCAACTAGCGGGCGCTCCTACGAGCAGTACTTC. It encodes CASSATSGRSYEQYF.

This chain connects TRBV12-3 or TRBV12-4 to TRBJ2-2, with TRBD1 matching 8 bases. J lost 0 bases, V lost 5 bases, and 8 bases had no gene match. The CDR3 has 17 residues. CDR3 region: CASSKPGQVANTGELFF. For the CDR3, the DNA is TGTGCCAGCAGTAAACCGGGACAGGTCGCGAACACCGGGGAGCTGTTTTTT.

This clonotype was picked up a small number of times. The rearrangement uses TRBV5-5 and TRBJ2-7, with 9 nucleotides matching TRBD1. With 4 bases clipped from V and 3 bases from J, the junction kept 2 bases outside the gene matches. Germline V gives CDR1 SGHKS, CDR2 YYEKEE (reference sequence). The CDR3 runs 13 residues. The CDR3 loop is CASSRTGVYEQYF. CDR3 nucleotides: TGTGCCAGCAGCCGGACAGGGGTCTACGAGCAGTACTTC.

In its sample, this clonotype was seen many times. CDR3 DNA sequence: TGCAGCGTTGGGCGTATTAATGAGCAGTTCTTC. Amino acids: CSVGRINEQFF. The gene calls are TRBV29-1 and TRBJ2-1, with D uncertain. This CDR3 region has 11 residues. CDR1 SQVTM and CDR2 ANQGSEA come from the germline V gene. Trimming left V 4 bases short and J 7 bases short, with 8 bases between.

This clonotype was seen many times. The chain uses TRBV5-5 and TRBJ1-1; 10 bases map to TRBD1. The V gene end was trimmed by 4 bases and the J gene end by 10 bases; junction bases not matched to a gene: 16. This CDR3 has 16 amino acids. In germline, CDR1 is SGHKS, CDR2 YYEKEE (reference sequence). CDR3 loop: CASSPIFGTGDMRAFF. In DNA, the CDR3 is TGTGCCAGCAGCCCAATATTCGGGACAGGGGATATGAGAGCTTTCTTT.

This clonotype was counted many times. The chain links TRBV7-2 to TRBJ2-1; D unclear. Germline V CDR1 and CDR2: SGHTA, FQGNSA. Trimming stripped 7 bases from V and 2 bases from J, with 15 bases between. CDR3 size: 15 residues. CDR3 sequence reads: CASNRDRSTYNEQFF. The CDR3 coding sequence is TGTGCCAGCAATCGAGACCGCTCCACCTACAATGAGCAGTTCTTC.

This chain uses TRBV12-3 or TRBV12-4 with TRBJ1-2, with D possibly TRBD1 on 5 matching bases. The CDR3 runs 15 residues. V lost 1 base to trimming and J lost 2 bases, with 11 bases between them. CDR3 nucleotides: TGTGCCAGCAGTTTAGTAGGTCAGGGCAACTATGGCTACACCTTC. Translating it yields CASSLVGQGNYGYTF.

This clonotype came up many times. This rearrangement joins TRBV5-1 to TRBJ2-7; possibly TRBD2 for D (6 bases). The CDR3 runs 13 residues. Germline CDR1 reads SGHRS; CDR2 reads YFSETQ. V was clipped by 4 bases and J by 5 bases, with 13 bases between them. Written as DNA, the CDR3 is TGCGCCAGCAGCGGCGGGACCCCCCACGAGCAGTACTTC. Protein sequence: CASSGGTPHEQYF. The entire variable domain, with the rest obtained from reference TRBV5-1 and TRBJ2-7, is as follows: KAGVTQTPRYLIKTRGQQVTLSCSPISGHRSVSWYQQTPGQGLQFLFEYFSETQRNKGNFPGRFSGRQFSNSRSEMNVSTLELGDSALYLCASSGGTPHEQYFGPGTRLTVT.

This clonotype was recorded a few times. The chain's CDR3 is CASSQVLGTGELFF. CDR3 nucleotide sequence: TGCGCCAGCAGCCAGGTACTAGGGACCGGGGAGCTGTTTTTT. This sequence joins TRBV4-1 and TRBJ2-2, with a tentative D call TRBD2 (5 bases). The V end was cut by 3 bases, the J end by 5 bases, with 10 bases between. Germline CDR1 and CDR2: MGHRA and YSYEKL. This CDR3 region has 14 residues.

The rearrangement links TRBV28 to TRBJ2-1; no clear D gene. Germline V gene data show CDR1 as MDHEN and CDR2 as SYDVKM. With 7 bases removed from V and 7 bases from J, the gap between germline ends came to 11 bases. The CDR3 totals 12 residues. In DNA form, the CDR3 reads TGTGCCAGCAACTTAGGCCTGAATGAGCAGTTCTTC. Protein sequence: CASNLGLNEQFF.

The rearrangement uses TRBV25-1 and TRBJ2-1; D may be TRBD1 (5 bases). The CDR3 loop spans 12 amino acids. Trimming removed 10 bases at V and 1 base at J, with 8 bases between. CDR1 and CDR2 from the germline V gene are MGHDK and SYGVNS. The CDR3 region is CATSGSYNEQFF. CDR3 coding DNA: TGTGCCACCTCAGGGTCCTACAATGAGCAGTTCTTC.

This clonotype was seen a few times. CDR3 sequence: CASSTGQGARDGYTF. The CDR3 region has the DNA TGCGCCAGCAGCACCGGACAGGGGGCGAGGGATGGCTACACCTTC. The chain links TRBV5-1 to TRBJ1-2, with 11 bases matching TRBD1. The germline V gene has CDR1 SGHRS and CDR2 YFSETQ. The CDR3 sequence is 15 residues long. The J segment lost 6 bases and the V segment lost 4 bases, leaving 8 bases of the junction unmatched.